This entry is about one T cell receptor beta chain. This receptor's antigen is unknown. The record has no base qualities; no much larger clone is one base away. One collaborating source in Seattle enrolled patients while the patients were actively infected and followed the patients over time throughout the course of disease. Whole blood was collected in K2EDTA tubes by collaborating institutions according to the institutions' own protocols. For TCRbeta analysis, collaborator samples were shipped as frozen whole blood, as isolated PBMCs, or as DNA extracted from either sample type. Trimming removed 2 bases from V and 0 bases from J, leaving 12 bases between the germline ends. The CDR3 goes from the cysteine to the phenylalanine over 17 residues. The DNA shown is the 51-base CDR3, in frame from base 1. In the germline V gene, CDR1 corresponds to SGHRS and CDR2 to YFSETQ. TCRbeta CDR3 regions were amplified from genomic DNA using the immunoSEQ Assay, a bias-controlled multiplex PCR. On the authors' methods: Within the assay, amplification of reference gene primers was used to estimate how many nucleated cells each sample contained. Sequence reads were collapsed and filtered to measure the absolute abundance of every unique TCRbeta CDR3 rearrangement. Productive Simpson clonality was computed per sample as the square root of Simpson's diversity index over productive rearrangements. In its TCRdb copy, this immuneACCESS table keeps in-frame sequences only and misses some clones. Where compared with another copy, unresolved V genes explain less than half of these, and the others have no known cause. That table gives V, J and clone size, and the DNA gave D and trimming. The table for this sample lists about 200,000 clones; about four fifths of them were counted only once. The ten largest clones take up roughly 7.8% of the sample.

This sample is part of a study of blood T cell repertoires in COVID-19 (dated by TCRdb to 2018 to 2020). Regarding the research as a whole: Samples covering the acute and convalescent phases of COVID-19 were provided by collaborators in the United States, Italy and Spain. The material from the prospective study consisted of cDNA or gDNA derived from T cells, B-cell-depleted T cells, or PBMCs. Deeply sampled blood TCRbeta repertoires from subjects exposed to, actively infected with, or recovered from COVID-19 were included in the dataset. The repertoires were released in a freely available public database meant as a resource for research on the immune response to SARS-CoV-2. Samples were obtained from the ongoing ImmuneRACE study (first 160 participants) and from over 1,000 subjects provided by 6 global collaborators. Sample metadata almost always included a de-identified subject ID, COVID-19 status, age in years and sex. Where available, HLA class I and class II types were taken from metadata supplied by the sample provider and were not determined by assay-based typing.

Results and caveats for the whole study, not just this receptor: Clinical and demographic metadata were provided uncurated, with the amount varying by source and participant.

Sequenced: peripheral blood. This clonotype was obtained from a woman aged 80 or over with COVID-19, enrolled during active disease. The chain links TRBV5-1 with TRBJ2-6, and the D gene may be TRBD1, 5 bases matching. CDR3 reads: CASSFRESNSGANVLTF. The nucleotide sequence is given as TGCGCCAGCAGCTTCAGGGAATCGAACTCTGGGGCCAACGTCCTGACTTTC.